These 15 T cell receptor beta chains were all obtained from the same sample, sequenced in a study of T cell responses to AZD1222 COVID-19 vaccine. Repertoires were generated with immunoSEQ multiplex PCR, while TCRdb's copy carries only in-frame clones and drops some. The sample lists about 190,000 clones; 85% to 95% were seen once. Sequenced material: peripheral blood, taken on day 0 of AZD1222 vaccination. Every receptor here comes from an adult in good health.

The CDR3 sequence: CASTHDSRDDEQYF. In DNA, the CDR3 is TGTGCCAGTACACATGACTCCCGCGACGACGAGCAGTACTTC. The chain joins TRBV19 to TRBJ2-7; no clear D. CDR1 is LNHDA and CDR2 is SQIVND in the germline V gene (reference sequence). V was cut by 7 bases and J by 5 bases, with 18 bases left in between. CDR3 length: 14 residues.

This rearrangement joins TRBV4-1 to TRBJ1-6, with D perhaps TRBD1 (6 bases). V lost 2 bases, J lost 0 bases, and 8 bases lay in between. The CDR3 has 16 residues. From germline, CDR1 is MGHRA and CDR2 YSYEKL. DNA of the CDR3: TGCGCCAGCAGCCAAAGGGGGGGCTCCTATAATTCACCCCTCCACTTT. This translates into CASSQRGGSYNSPLHF.

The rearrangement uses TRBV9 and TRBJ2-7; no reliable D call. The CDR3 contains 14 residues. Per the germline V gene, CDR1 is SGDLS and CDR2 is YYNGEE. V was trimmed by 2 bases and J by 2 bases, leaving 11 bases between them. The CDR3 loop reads CASSVAGQTYEQYF. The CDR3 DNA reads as TGTGCCAGCAGCGTGGCAGGTCAAACCTACGAGCAGTACTTC.

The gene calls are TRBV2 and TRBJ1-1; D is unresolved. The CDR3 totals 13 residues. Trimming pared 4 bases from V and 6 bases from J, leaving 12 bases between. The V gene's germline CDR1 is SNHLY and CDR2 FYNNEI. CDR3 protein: CASSGPHHPEAFF. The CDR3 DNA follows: TGTGCCAGCAGTGGGCCCCATCATCCTGAAGCTTTCTTT.

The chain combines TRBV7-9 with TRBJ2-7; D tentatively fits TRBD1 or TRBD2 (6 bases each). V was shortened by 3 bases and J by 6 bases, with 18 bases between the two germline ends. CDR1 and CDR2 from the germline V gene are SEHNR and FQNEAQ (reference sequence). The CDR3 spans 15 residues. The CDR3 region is CASSLGGLPRGEQYF. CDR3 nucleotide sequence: TGTGCCAGCAGCTTGGGGGGCTTACCCAGGGGCGAGCAGTACTTC. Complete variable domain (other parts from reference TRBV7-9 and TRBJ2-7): DTGVSQNPRHKITKRGQNVTFRCDPISEHNRLYWYRQTLGQGPEFLTYFQNEAQLEKSRLLSDRFSAERPKGSFSTLEIQRTEQGDSAMYLCASSLGGLPRGEQYFGPGTRLTVT.

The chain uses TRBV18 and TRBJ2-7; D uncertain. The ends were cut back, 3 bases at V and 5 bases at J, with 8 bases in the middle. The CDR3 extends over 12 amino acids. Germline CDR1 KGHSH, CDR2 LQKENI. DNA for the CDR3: TGTGCCAGCTCACCGGCAGGTGACGAGCAGTACTTC. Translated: CASSPAGDEQYF.

The CDR3 DNA sequence: TGTGCCAGCAGCCGTATACGCGGAACCGAAGCTTTCTTT. This gives the protein CASSRIRGTEAFF. The chain joins TRBV3-1 (or the pseudogene TRBV3-2) to TRBJ1-1; D not certain. The germline V gene has CDR1 LGHDT and CDR2 YNNKEL (reference sequence). V lost 4 bases and J lost 8, with 14 bases in between. This CDR3 contains 13 residues.

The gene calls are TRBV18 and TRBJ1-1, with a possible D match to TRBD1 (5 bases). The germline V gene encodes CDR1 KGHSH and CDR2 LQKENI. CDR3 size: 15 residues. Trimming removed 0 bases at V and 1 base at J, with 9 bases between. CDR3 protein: CASSPPGGRNTEAFF. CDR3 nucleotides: TGTGCCAGCTCACCACCGGGGGGGAGGAACACTGAAGCTTTCTTT.

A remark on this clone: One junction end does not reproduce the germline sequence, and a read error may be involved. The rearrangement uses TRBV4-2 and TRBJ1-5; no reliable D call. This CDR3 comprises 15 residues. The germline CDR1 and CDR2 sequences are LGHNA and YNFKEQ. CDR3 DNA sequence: TGTGCCAACAGCTCCTCCGAGGATAGCAATCAGCCCCAGCATTTT. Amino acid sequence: CANSSSEDSNQPQHF.

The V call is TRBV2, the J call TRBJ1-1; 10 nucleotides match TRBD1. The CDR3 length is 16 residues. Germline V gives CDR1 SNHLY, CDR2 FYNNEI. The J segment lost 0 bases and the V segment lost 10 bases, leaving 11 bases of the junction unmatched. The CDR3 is CANRQGQGLLNTEAFF. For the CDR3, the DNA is TGTGCCAACAGACAGGGACAGGGGCTATTGAACACTGAAGCTTTCTTT.

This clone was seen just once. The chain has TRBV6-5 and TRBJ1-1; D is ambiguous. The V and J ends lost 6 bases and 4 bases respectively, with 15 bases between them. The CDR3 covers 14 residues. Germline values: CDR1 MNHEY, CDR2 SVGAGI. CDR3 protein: CASSSFGGSTEAFF. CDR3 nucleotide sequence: TGTGCCAGCAGCTCCTTTGGAGGAAGCACTGAAGCTTTCTTT.

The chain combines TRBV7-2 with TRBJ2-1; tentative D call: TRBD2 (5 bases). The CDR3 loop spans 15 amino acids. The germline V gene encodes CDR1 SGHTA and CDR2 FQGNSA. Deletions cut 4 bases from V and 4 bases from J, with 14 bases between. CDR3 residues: CASSSQATGYNEQFF. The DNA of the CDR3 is TGTGCCAGCAGCTCGCAGGCCACGGGGTACAATGAGCAGTTCTTC. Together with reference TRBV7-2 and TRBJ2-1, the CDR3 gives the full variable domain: GAGVSQSPSNKVTEKGKDVELRCDPISGHTALYWYRQSLGQGLEFLIYFQGNSAPDKSGLPSDRFSAERTGGSVSTLTIQRTQQEDSAVYLCASSSQATGYNEQFFGPGTRLTVL.

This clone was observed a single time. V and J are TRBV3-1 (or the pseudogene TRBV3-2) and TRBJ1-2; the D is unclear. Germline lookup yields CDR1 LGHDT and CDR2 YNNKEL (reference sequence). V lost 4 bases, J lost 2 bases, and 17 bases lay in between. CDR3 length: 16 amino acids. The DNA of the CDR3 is TGTGCCAGCAGCCTCCTCGGTGGAGGGAGCAACTATGGCTACACCTTC. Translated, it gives CASSLLGGGSNYGYTF.

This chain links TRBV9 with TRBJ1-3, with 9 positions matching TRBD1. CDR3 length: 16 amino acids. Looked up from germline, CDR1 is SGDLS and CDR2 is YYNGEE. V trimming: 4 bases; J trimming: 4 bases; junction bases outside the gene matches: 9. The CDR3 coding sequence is TGTGCCAGCAGCATTGACAGGGGGGGATCAGGAAACACCATATATTTT. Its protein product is CASSIDRGGSGNTIYF. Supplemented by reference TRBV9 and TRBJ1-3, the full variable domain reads DSGVTQTPKHLITATGQRVTLRCSPRSGDLSVYWYQQSLDQGLQFLIQYYNGEERAKGNILERFSAQQFPDLHSELNLSSLELGDSALYFCASSIDRGGSGNTIYFGEGSWLTVV.

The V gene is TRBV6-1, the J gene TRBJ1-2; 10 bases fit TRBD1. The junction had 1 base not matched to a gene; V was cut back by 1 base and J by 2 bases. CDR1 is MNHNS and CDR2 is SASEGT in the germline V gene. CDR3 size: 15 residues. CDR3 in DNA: TGTGCCAGCAGTGAAGTGGGACAGGGGAACTATGGCTACACCTTC. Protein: CASSEVGQGNYGYTF.